Listed below are T cell receptor beta chains from one sample, sequenced in a study of shared T cell receptors in the human thymus. The method was immunoSEQ multiplex PCR; TCRdb's version includes in-frame clones alone and lacks a portion of them. The table shows some 660,000 clones, with more than 75% occurring only once. This sample also belongs to another study, concerning human thymus T cells.

The sequencing input was thymocytes. The receptor set was obtained from a boy under three years old with a congenital heart defect. CDR3s include the opening cysteine and the closing phenylalanine or tryptophan. D genes are given only for firm matches. The size of a clone is reported for some rows only, either as once, few or many, or as a class for expanded clones.

size,D,V,J,DNA,CDR3
once,TRBD1,TRBV28,TRBJ2-5,TGTGCCAGTACAGGGGAAGAGGGGGAGACCCAGTACTTC,CASTGEEGETQYF
-,TRBD1,TRBV15,TRBJ1-1,TGTGCCACCAGCAGAGATCTCTTCACGGGGACAGCGAACACTGAAGCTTTCTTT,CATSRDLFTGTANTEAFF
few,-,TRBV27,TRBJ2-7,TGTGCCAGCAGTCCAACACATAGGCAGGAAACCATTGCCTTCTACGAGCAGTACTTC,CASSPTHRQETIAFYEQYF
once,-,TRBV29-1,TRBJ1-1,TGCAGCGTTGAAAGGTACTTTGGGCGCCGGAACACTGAAGCTTTCTTT,CSVERYFGRRNTEAFF
-,-,TRBV15,TRBJ2-7,TGTGCCACCAGCTACGGTACAGCCTACGAGCAGTACTTC,CATSYGTAYEQYF
once,-,TRBV7-6,TRBJ1-1,TGTGCCAGCAGCTTAGCGGGGTGGGGACTTCCGGAGGGGACTGAAGCTTTCTTT,CASSLAGWGLPEGTEAFF
-,-,TRBV27,TRBJ1-1,TGTGCCAGCATCGGGGCGAAGGGGGTTCCGAGCACTGAAGCTTTCTTT,CASIGAKGVPSTEAFF
-,TRBD1,TRBV27,TRBJ1-5,TGTGCCAGCAGTCCACACCGGGACAGGGATCAGGATCAGCCCCAGCATTTT,CASSPHRDRDQDQPQHF
-,-,TRBV15,TRBJ1-5,TGTGCCACCAGCACTTCCCGGGTTAACAATCAGCCCCAGCATTTT,CATSTSRVNNQPQHF
-,TRBD1,TRBV28,TRBJ1-2,TGTGCCAGCAGAGGACAGGGGGTCGAAAACTATGGCTACACCTTC,CASRGQGVENYGYTF
-,-,TRBV18,TRBJ1-3,TGTGCCAGCTCACATCCCGGGACTTCGGGCGGAAACACCATATATTTT,CASSHPGTSGGNTIYF
once,TRBD1,TRBV4-2,TRBJ2-2,TGTGCCAGCAGCCAAGATTTGCGGACAGGGGGCGCGAGGCTGTCCACCGGGGAGCTGTTTTTT,CASSQDLRTGGARLSTGELFF
-,-,TRBV18,TRBJ1-2,TGTGCCAGCTCACTAGAGAAGTTTGGCTACACCTTC,CASSLEKFGYTF
-,TRBD2,TRBV29-1,TRBJ2-3,TGCAGCGAAATACCGGCGGGGGGGGATTCCTCTAGCACAGATACGCAGTATTTT,CSEIPAGGDSSSTDTQYF
-,-,TRBV19,TRBJ2-7,TGTGCCAGTAGTATAGGGGAAGGGGTCCGCTACGAGCAGTACTTC,CASSIGEGVRYEQYF
-,-,TRBV4-1,TRBJ2-2,TGCGCCAGCAGCCAAGATCTCGACGGACAGAACACCGGGGAGCTGTTTTTT,CASSQDLDGQNTGELFF
-,-,TRBV5-5,TRBJ2-7,TGTGCCAGCAGCTCAAACGGGACTTACTACGAGCAGTACTTC,CASSSNGTYYEQYF
-,TRBD1,TRBV4-2,TRBJ1-1,TGTGCCAGCAGCCAAGACCGACAGGGGATTTTAACTGAAGCTTTCTTT,CASSQDRQGILTEAFF
-,TRBD1,TRBV5-6,TRBJ2-7,TGTGCCAGCAGCTTGGCTGGGACAGGGCCTGACGAGCAGTACTTC,CASSLAGTGPDEQYF
-,-,TRBV6-6,TRBJ2-4,TGTGCCAGCAACGAAGGGGAAGCGGGAGCCAAAAACATTCAGTACTTC,CASNEGEAGAKNIQYF
-,-,TRBV29-1,TRBJ1-2,TGCAGCGTGGACACACCGAACTATGGCTACACCTTC,CSVDTPNYGYTF
-,-,TRBV14,TRBJ1-1,TGTGCCAGCAGCACCACCGAACCGATAGCACAGAACACTGAAGCTTTCTTT,CASSTTEPIAQNTEAFF
-,TRBD2,TRBV14,TRBJ2-4,TGTGCCAGCAGCCCCTCTTGGGGAGGGGCCAAAAACATTCAGTACTTC,CASSPSWGGAKNIQYF
-,-,TRBV2,TRBJ2-7,TGTGCCAGCAGGGGGGGAAGCTACGAGCAGTACTTC,CASRGGSYEQYF
-,-,TRBV5-8,TRBJ2-2,TGTGCCAGCAGCTGGAGTGCCGGGGAGCTGTTTTTT,CASSWSAGELFF
once,-,TRBV6-5,TRBJ2-3,TGTGCCAGCAGCTTTAACAGGGTAGACACAGATACGCAGTATTTT,CASSFNRVDTDTQYF
-,-,TRBV6-5,TRBJ2-1,TGTGCCAGCAGTTACTCGAAACAGCTCAATGAGCAGTTCTTC,CASSYSKQLNEQFF
-,TRBD2,TRBV14,TRBJ2-7,TGTGCCAGCAGCCAAATGACTAGCGGGGGGATGGGGGAGCAGTACTTC,CASSQMTSGGMGEQYF
-,TRBD1,TRBV5-1,TRBJ2-3,TGCGCCAGCAGAGTGGACAGGGAAAGCACAGATACGCAGTATTTT,CASRVDRESTDTQYF
-,TRBD1,TRBV28,TRBJ2-7,TGTGCCAGCAGCATCATGACAGGGCATGACGAGCAGTACTTC,CASSIMTGHDEQYF
few,TRBD2,TRBV11-2,TRBJ2-3,TGTGCCAGCAGCCCCCCGGGACTAGTGGCAGATACGCAGTATTTT,CASSPPGLVADTQYF
-,-,TRBV7-8,TRBJ2-7,TGTGCCAGCAGCTCAGAGATGCCGGGACTGCAATACGAGCAGTACTTC,CASSSEMPGLQYEQYF
-,TRBD2,TRBV7-2,TRBJ2-3,TGTGCCAGCAGCACATCTAGCGGGAGGAGCCCAGATACGCAGTATTTT,CASSTSSGRSPDTQYF
-,TRBD1,TRBV28,TRBJ1-5,TGTGCCAGCAGTCATACAGGGGGAGTGGATCAGCCCCAGCATTTT,CASSHTGGVDQPQHF
-,-,TRBV28,TRBJ2-7,TGTGCCAGCACGAGCGGACTCTCCTACGAGCAGTACTTC,CASTSGLSYEQYF
-,TRBD2,TRBV12-5,TRBJ2-5,TGTGCTAGTGCCTCGACTAGCGGGGGGGCGGGTCTCCAAGAGACCCAGTACTTC,CASASTSGGAGLQETQYF
-,TRBD1,TRBV28,TRBJ1-5,TGTGCCAGCAGTCAGGGACAGGGAGGGAGGTTCAATCAGCCCCAGCATTTT,CASSQGQGGRFNQPQHF
-,TRBD2,TRBV15,TRBJ2-3,TGTGCCACCAGCAAAAGGACTAGCGGGGCGCGCACAGATACGCAGTATTTT,CATSKRTSGARTDTQYF
-,-,TRBV15,TRBJ1-2,TGTGCCACCAGCAGCGGGACATGGGGCTACACCTTC,CATSSGTWGYTF
-,TRBD2,TRBV30,TRBJ2-3,TGTGCCTTCAAGACTAGCGGGGGCACAGATACGCAGTATTTT,CAFKTSGGTDTQYF
-,-,TRBV5-1,TRBJ2-5,TGCGCCAGCAGCTTGGGGGCAGTGGGCGAGACCCAGTACTTC,CASSLGAVGETQYF